This T cell receptor (beta chain) originates from a study of beta chain features in type 1 diabetes. Notes on the study in general: PCR might favor shorter templates, but any such skew would affect patients and controls equally. Over-representation of high TCR-expressing cells was a possible consequence of cDNA sequencing. More deletions and fewer insertions at VDJ junctions were found in patients with type 1 diabetes. Shorter TCRB CDR3s, moderately but significantly so, were found in Type 1 diabetes patients in all four CD4+ subsets.

This clone was seen more than once but under ten times. The antigen is not known. The sequenced template was cDNA made from the entire isolated RNA. Some clones are missing from TCRdb's copy, which holds only in-frame ones; the method was immunoSEQ multiplex PCR. The sample consists of about 360,000 clones, 10% to 15% of them appearing once. Trimming shortened V by 6 bases and J by 7 bases, and 13 bases separated the two germline ends. Germline V gives CDR1 MDHEN, CDR2 SYDVKM. This CDR3 spans 14 amino acids. The sequence derives from a man aged 18 to 30 in good health. Sequences were obtained from naive CD4+ T cells from blood. The chain recombines TRBV28 with TRBJ1-6; D perhaps matches TRBD1 (5 bases). The CDR3 DNA follows: TGTGCCAGCAGCTCTGGACAAAAAAATTCACCCCTCCACTTT. Amino acids: CASSSGQKNSPLHF.